This passage covers 13 T cell receptor beta chains from one sample sequenced in a study of regulatory T cells in long-lasting Graves disease. The time point was: newly diagnosed GD, antithyroid drugs for less than 3 months. From RNA extracted from PBMCs, the TCR library was made. Arm-PCR of CDR3 regions and iRepertoire HTBI primers were the basis on which TCR beta libraries were built. MiXCR, run by TCRdb on the multiplex PCR reads, gives a single entry per CDR3 protein. The data show about 540,000 distinct CDR3 sequences, about 13% seen once. Separately, the same data were catalogued under a study of T cells in Graves' hyperthyroidism and ophthalmopathy.

The sample here was peripheral blood mononuclear cells (PBMCs), taken at new diagnosis, from a patient treated with antithyroid drugs. These receptors were collected from a man aged 30-40 years with Graves disease.

The genes are TRBV29-1 and TRBJ2-1, with TRBD2 matching over 9 bases. Germline V gene data show CDR1 as SQVTM and CDR2 as ANQGSEA. With 4 bases clipped from V and 2 bases from J, the junction kept 0 bases outside the gene matches. The CDR3 is made up of 13 amino acids. CDR3 DNA: TGCAGCGTTGCTAGCGGGACCTACAATGAGCAGTTCTTC. Its translation: CSVASGTYNEQFF.

A few counts support this clonotype. The J gene is TRBJ2-7, the V gene TRBV20-1; D is possibly TRBD1 or TRBD2 (6 bases each). V was shortened by 5 bases and J by 3 bases, with 17 bases between the two germline ends. The CDR3 length is 14 residues. The germline gives CDR1 DFQATT, CDR2 SNEGSKA (reference sequence). The CDR3 region is CSASQSQGGYEQYF. The CDR3 nucleotides read TGCAGTGCTTCTCAGTCACAGGGAGGCTACGAGCAGTACTTC.

V is TRBV6-7 and J is TRBJ1-5; D might be TRBD1 (5 bases). TRBV6-7 is flagged as an ORF with uncertain function. CDR3 length equals 15 residues. With 0 bases removed from V and 4 bases from J, the gap between germline ends came to 10 bases. The CDR3 reads CASSYSIRDNQPQHF. For the CDR3, the DNA is TGTGCCAGCAGTTACTCGATCAGGGATAATCAGCCCCAGCATTTT.

V is TRBV6-2 or TRBV6-3 and J is TRBJ2-5; D not certain. V was trimmed by 5 bases and J by 5 bases, leaving 12 bases between them. CDR3 length: 13 residues. Per germline, CDR1 MNHEY and CDR2 SVGEGT. This chain's CDR3 is CASSEPSTETQYF. CDR3 bases: TGTGCCAGCAGTGAACCCTCGACCGAGACCCAGTACTTC.

V is TRBV29-1 and J is TRBJ2-3; D uncertain. CDR1 and CDR2 from the germline V gene are SQVTM and ANQGSEA. The CDR3 runs 11 residues. V was cut by 6 bases and J by 10 bases, with 14 bases left in between. CDR3 protein: CSVRSRPAQYF. The CDR3, as DNA: TGCAGCGTCCGAAGTAGGCCCGCGCAGTATTTT.

This clonotype was seen repeatedly, ten times or more. The V and J genes are TRBV5-1 and TRBJ2-7; possibly TRBD1 for D (6 bases). With 4 bases removed from V and 2 bases from J, the gap between germline ends came to 19 bases. Germline V lookup: CDR1 SGHRS, CDR2 YFSETQ. The length of the CDR3 is 16 residues. CDR3 in amino acids: CASSPNSAGATYEQYF. The CDR3 DNA sequence: TGCGCCAGCAGCCCGAACTCGGCAGGGGCCACCTACGAGCAGTACTTC.

Concerning this clonotype: It differs at one base from a far larger clone, so likely a read error. The rearrangement uses TRBV2 and TRBJ2-1; D is ambiguous. The germline gives CDR1 SNHLY, CDR2 FYNNEI. This CDR3 has 13 amino acids. V gave up 5 bases and J gave up 3 bases, with 8 bases separating them. The CDR3 sequence: CASSQNDYNEQFF. The CDR3 coding sequence is TGTGCCAGCAGTCAGAACGACTACAATGAGCAGTTCTTC.

The chain couples TRBV24-1 to TRBJ2-1; TRBD1 aligns across 7 bases. The CDR3 runs 18 residues. The trim removed 3 bases at V and 9 bases at J, leaving 19 bases unmatched. Germline assignment: CDR1 KGHDR and CDR2 SFDVKD. The CDR3, as DNA: TGTGCCACCAGTGATCACGACAGGGATGAGAGGGGCAATCGTGAGCAGTTCTTC. Translation gives CATSDHDRDERGNREQFF.

This clonotype was observed many times. The chain recombines TRBV6-5 with TRBJ2-5, with D possibly being TRBD1 (5 bases). V was trimmed by 2 bases and J by 4 bases, leaving 11 bases between them. Germline values: CDR1 MNHEY, CDR2 SVGAGI. CDR3 size: 14 residues. CDR3 DNA: TGTGCCAGCAGTTACAAGGGGATGTCAGAGACCCAGTACTTC. Translated: CASSYKGMSETQYF.

This clonotype has only a few counts. The chain links TRBV19 to TRBJ2-6; tentative D call: TRBD2 (6 bases). The CDR3 sequence is 18 residues long. Looked up from germline, CDR1 is LNHDA and CDR2 is SQIVND (reference sequence). Trimming stripped 2 bases from V and 5 bases from J, with 19 bases between. In nucleotides, the CDR3 is TGTGCCAGTAGTATAAGGGGACTTCGGGTATTTAGGGCCAACGTCCTGACTTTC. As protein: CASSIRGLRVFRANVLTF.

This clonotype was detected a few times. V and J are TRBV5-1 and TRBJ1-5; D is unclear. This CDR3 comprises 14 residues. Germline assignment: CDR1 SGHRS and CDR2 YFSETQ. Trimming removed 7 bases at V and 1 base at J, with 12 bases between. The CDR3 loop is CASPPTWSNQPQHF. The CDR3 DNA sequence: TGCGCCAGCCCCCCGACTTGGAGCAATCAGCCCCAGCATTTT.

The V gene is TRBV9, the J gene TRBJ1-5; D is unclear. With 0 bases removed from V and 0 bases from J, the gap between germline ends came to 4 bases. CDR3 length: 14 residues. Germline loops: CDR1 SGDLS, CDR2 YYNGEE. CDR3 residues: CASSVADSNQPQHF. CDR3 nucleotide sequence: TGTGCCAGCAGCGTAGCAGATAGCAATCAGCCCCAGCATTTT.

Details on this clonotype: A single base separates this from a much larger clone, so it may be a read error. This chain uses TRBV7-9 with TRBJ2-3, with D hard to call. Germline V gene sequence: CDR1 SEHNR, CDR2 FQNEAQ (reference sequence). The CDR3 loop spans 13 amino acids. CDR3 DNA: TGTGGCAGCAGCCTGTCCATCACAGATACGCAGTATTTT. Translating gives CGSSLSITDTQYF.